Below are 3 T cell receptor beta chains sequenced from a single sample in a study of T cells after yellow fever vaccination. TCRdb used MiXCR to reprocess the 5' RACE reads, holding one entry per CDR3 protein. The profile shows about 170,000 distinct CDR3 sequences, around 10% of them singletons. This sample comprised CD8+ T cells sorted from PBMCs, obtained 15 days after the yellow fever booster vaccination. These receptors all stem from a man younger than 35 who received the YFV17D yellow fever vaccine.

This clonotype was observed a handful of times. The chain employs TRBV2 and TRBJ1-1, with 9 bases matching TRBD1. From germline, CDR1 is SNHLY and CDR2 FYNNEI. Trimming removed 8 bases from V and 1 base from J; junction bases left unmatched: 8. The CDR3 runs to 15 residues. This CDR3 reads CASRDRETGNTEAFF. The DNA of the CDR3 is TGTGCCAGCCGGGACAGGGAAACGGGGAACACTGAAGCTTTCTTT.

This clonotype showed up just a few times. The CDR3 here is CASSAPDMNTEAFF. CDR3 bases: TGTGCCAGCAGTGCCCCAGACATGAACACTGAAGCTTTCTTT. The V call is TRBV12-3 or TRBV12-4, the J call TRBJ1-1; unclear D gene. The CDR3 covers 14 residues. Deletions cut 5 bases from V and 0 bases from J, with 10 bases between.

This chain uses TRBV9 with TRBJ2-3; 9 positions match TRBD1. J lost 4 bases, V lost 5 bases, and 5 bases had no gene match. Looked up from germline, CDR1 is SGDLS and CDR2 is YYNGEE. The CDR3 loop spans 14 amino acids. The CDR3 nucleotides are TGTGCCAGCAGAGAGGGACAGGGTCCAGATACGCAGTATTTT. This gives the protein CASREGQGPDTQYF. Combining the CDR3 with reference TRBV9 and TRBJ2-3 gives the whole variable domain DSGVTQTPKHLITATGQRVTLRCSPRSGDLSVYWYQQSLDQGLQFLIQYYNGEERAKGNILERFSAQQFPDLHSELNLSSLELGDSALYFCASREGQGPDTQYFGPGTRLTVL.